Listed here are 18 T cell receptor beta chains from one sample, sequenced in a study of follicular helper T cells after annual influenza vaccination. Repertoires were generated with immunoSEQ multiplex PCR, while TCRdb's copy carries only in-frame clones and drops some. The repertoire includes some 4,000 clones, roughly 82% of them detected once, and 0.87% sits in the top ten. Time point denoted: 2015-2016 season, 7 days after influenza vaccination. The sample in question was CXCR5+ CD38- circulating T follicular helper cells from blood, obtained 7 days after influenza vaccination. Subset here: circulating Tfh, non-naive CD4+CXCR5+PD-1+ (ICOS+CD38+ or ICOS-CD38-). The receptors here all came from an adult who received the influenza vaccine.

This chain uses TRBV6-6 with TRBJ1-4, with D unclear. V was clipped by 7 bases and J by 7 bases, with 10 bases between them. There are 12 residues in the CDR3. Germline CDR1 and CDR2: MNHNY and SVGAGI (reference sequence). This CDR3 is CASNPGGEKLFF. In DNA, the CDR3 is TGTGCCAGCAATCCTGGAGGTGAAAAACTGTTTTTT.

This chain connects TRBV7-2 to TRBJ2-5; D could derive from TRBD1 or TRBD2 (5 bases each). CDR1 is SGHTA and CDR2 is FQGNSA in the germline V gene. The V gene lost 4 bases and the J gene lost 2 bases, with 17 bases spanning the gap. This CDR3 contains 16 residues. The CDR3 is CASSSARDRPQETQYF. The CDR3 DNA is TGTGCCAGCAGCTCCGCCCGGGACCGTCCTCAAGAGACCCAGTACTTC.

The V and J genes are TRBV7-3 and TRBJ1-6; 7 positions match TRBD1. Germline V lookup: CDR1 SGHTA, CDR2 FQGTGA. V lost 0 bases to trimming and J lost 7 bases; unmatched junction nucleotides: 3. This CDR3 is built from 15 residues. CDR3 sequence (DNA): TGTGCCAGCAGCTTAACGGGACAGCAAAATTCACCCCTCCACTTT. Protein product: CASSLTGQQNSPLHF.

DNA for the CDR3: TGTGCCAGCAGCCTCCTGACTAGTACAAATGAGCAGTTCTTC. Residues: CASSLLTSTNEQFF. The rearrangement joins TRBV7-8 to TRBJ2-1; tentative D call: TRBD2 (6 bases). V lost 5 bases to trimming and J lost 7 bases, with 15 bases between them. The CDR3 covers 14 residues. The germline V gene has CDR1 SGHVS and CDR2 FQNEAQ.

J is TRBJ2-4 and V is TRBV5-4, with 9 positions matching TRBD2. CDR3 size: 16 residues. J was trimmed by 2 bases and V by 4 bases; bases with no gene match: 7. Germline V CDR1 and CDR2: SGHNT, YYREEE (reference sequence). CDR3 amino acids: CASSPRGGRTKNIQYF. The CDR3, as DNA: TGTGCCAGCAGCCCGCGGGGGGGCCGCACCAAAAACATTCAGTACTTC.

V usage is TRBV4-2 and J usage is TRBJ2-5; the D is unclear. The germline V gene encodes CDR1 LGHNA and CDR2 YNFKEQ. The V gene lost 1 base and the J gene lost 1 base, with 4 bases spanning the gap. The CDR3 is 13 residues long. The CDR3 coding sequence is TGTGCCAGCAGCCAAGGGACCCAAGAGACCCAGTACTTC. Amino acid sequence: CASSQGTQETQYF.

J is TRBJ2-3 and V is TRBV19; TRBD2 aligns across 9 bases. J gave up 4 bases and V 2 bases, and 10 bases lay outside the gene matches. The CDR3 has 17 residues. Germline V gene sequence: CDR1 LNHDA, CDR2 SQIVND (reference sequence). The CDR3 loop reads CASSIRVGGGAPDTQYF. CDR3 bases: TGTGCCAGTAGTATACGGGTCGGCGGGGGGGCCCCAGATACGCAGTATTTT.

The rearrangement links TRBV12-5 to TRBJ1-5, with unresolved D. The CDR3 sequence is 13 residues long. Germline CDR1 reads LGHNT; CDR2 reads FRNRAP. V shed 1 base and J shed 4 bases, with 5 bases lying between them. The CDR3 bases are TGTGCTAGTGGTTTGGAACCTAATCAGCCCCAGCATTTT. It yields the protein CASGLEPNQPQHF.

The DNA for the CDR3 is TGTGCCATCAGCATACAGTCCTACAATGAGCAGTTCTTC. Amino acid sequence: CAISIQSYNEQFF. The V call is TRBV10-3, the J call TRBJ2-1; no firm D call. This CDR3 is 13 amino acids long. The V end was cut by 6 bases, the J end by 1 base, with 7 bases between. From germline, CDR1 is ENHRY and CDR2 SYGVKD.

This clone was observed once. The chain has TRBV5-4 and TRBJ2-4, with 7 nucleotides matching TRBD1. Germline assignment: CDR1 SGHNT and CDR2 YYREEE (reference sequence). The length of the CDR3 is 14 residues. V was clipped by 2 bases and J by 8 bases; unmatched bases: 7. The CDR3 sequence is CASSFTGEFDIQYF. The CDR3 DNA reads as TGTGCCAGCAGCTTTACAGGGGAGTTTGACATTCAGTACTTC.

This clone was picked up a small number of times. The rearrangement joins TRBV7-9 to TRBJ2-7, with unresolved D. The CDR3 covers 14 residues. The germline V gene encodes CDR1 SEHNR and CDR2 FQNEAQ (reference sequence). Trimming left V 1 base short and J 1 base short, with 8 bases between. CDR3 DNA sequence: TGTGCCAGCAGCTTAGGGTCCGGGTCCTACGAGCAGTACTTC. Translated, it gives CASSLGSGSYEQYF.

This clone occurred a few times. This chain uses TRBV6-1 with TRBJ2-3; D is uncertain. Germline lookup yields CDR1 MNHNS and CDR2 SASEGT. Trimming stripped 3 bases from V and 2 bases from J, with 15 bases between. There are 16 residues in the CDR3. CDR3: CASSDSHSLSTDTQYF. In DNA form, the CDR3 reads TGTGCCAGCAGTGATTCGCACAGTCTATCCACAGATACGCAGTATTTT.

The chain is built from TRBV7-8 and TRBJ2-3; 7 bases are shared with TRBD1. Unmatched junction bases numbered 7, after V lost 5 bases and J lost 2 bases. Germline CDR1 reads SGHVS; CDR2 reads FQNEAQ. CDR3 size: 15 residues. The CDR3 region has the DNA TGTGCCAGCAGCAACTACGGGACAGCCACAGATACGCAGTATTTT. Residues: CASSNYGTATDTQYF.

This chain joins TRBV27 and TRBJ1-2; a possible D gene is TRBD1 (5 bases). The germline gives CDR1 MNHEY, CDR2 SMNVEV (reference sequence). This CDR3 spans 14 amino acids. V lost 9 bases and J 4 bases, leaving 18 bases between the germline ends. The CDR3 loop reads CARNEWQGPYGYTF. The CDR3 DNA reads as TGTGCCAGAAACGAGTGGCAGGGCCCCTATGGCTACACCTTC.

V usage is TRBV5-8 and J usage is TRBJ2-1; D possibly uses TRBD1 or TRBD2 (6 bases each). Trimming removed 6 bases at V and 2 bases at J, with 15 bases between. Per the germline V gene, CDR1 is SGHTS and CDR2 is YDEGEE. The CDR3 totals 15 residues. For the CDR3, the DNA is TGTGCCAGCACCCGGACGGGGGCCGCCTACAATGAGCAGTTCTTC. Protein: CASTRTGAAYNEQFF. Full variable domain (missing parts from reference TRBV5-8 and TRBJ2-1): EAGVTQSPTHLIKTRGQQATLRCSPISGHTSVYWYQQALGLGLQFLLWYDEGEERNRGNFPPRFSGRQFPNYSSELNVNALELEDSALYLCASTRTGAAYNEQFFGPGTRLTVL.

The rearrangement links TRBV7-8 to TRBJ1-2; tentative D call: TRBD1 (5 bases). The germline V gene has CDR1 SGHVS and CDR2 FQNEAQ. With 0 bases removed from V and 8 bases from J, the gap between germline ends came to 13 bases. This CDR3 region has 14 residues. CDR3 DNA sequence: TGTGCCAGCAGCTTAGCGGGGGGTGGTGGCGGCTACACCTTC. This encodes CASSLAGGGGGYTF.

The V call is TRBV14, the J call TRBJ1-1; TRBD1 matches at 8 bases. J was trimmed by 4 bases and V by 5 bases; bases with no gene match: 9. Germline loops: CDR1 SGHDN, CDR2 FVKESK. The CDR3 has 15 residues. The CDR3 coding sequence is TGTGCCAGCAGCAAAAGGACAGGGTTGATCACTGAAGCTTTCTTT. This translates into CASSKRTGLITEAFF.

V gene TRBV7-3 combines with J gene TRBJ2-5; 8 nucleotides line up with TRBD2. This CDR3 is built from 14 residues. Germline V gives CDR1 SGHTA, CDR2 FQGTGA. After removal of 4 bases from V and 5 bases from J, the junction contained 6 bases not matched to a gene. DNA of the CDR3: TGTGCCAGCAGCTCAGGACTAGCTGGGGAGACCCAGTACTTC. Residues: CASSSGLAGETQYF.